This TCR beta chain is from a study of blood T cell repertoires in COVID-19. Study in general: Donors in the United States, Italy and Spain gave samples during acute or convalescent COVID-19. In each case, the material was cDNA or gDNA derived from T cells, B-cell-depleted T cells, or PBMCs.

One Seattle source followed patients from active infection through their disease course. After removal of 4 bases from V and 1 base from J, the junction contained 9 bases not matched to a gene. The CDR3 runs 17 residues. Germline V CDR1 and CDR2: LNHDA, SQIVND (reference sequence). In the study's own analysis: The assay estimated nucleated cells by amplifying reference gene primers. Sequenced by immunoSEQ multiplex PCR; TCRdb stores in-frame clones only, minus some. V and J calls and clone size are those listed in that table; D and trimming were worked out from the DNA. The profile shows some 200,000 clones, around nine tenths of them singletons.

The receptor was isolated from a woman in her 70s with COVID-19, enrolled during active disease. The chain has TRBV19 and TRBJ2-3; 9 nucleotides align to TRBD1. The sample consisted of peripheral blood. The CDR3 nucleotides read TGTGCCAGTAGTAGCGGACAGGGGCAGCCCCGCACAGATACGCAGTATTTT. Amino acid sequence: CASSSGQGQPRTDTQYF. Filled out from reference TRBV19 and TRBJ2-3, the complete variable domain reads DGGITQSPKYLFRKEGQNVTLSCEQNLNHDAMYWYRQDPGQGLRLIYYSQIVNDFQKGDIAEGYSVSREKKESFPLTVTSAQKNPTAFYLCASSSGQGQPRTDTQYFGPGTRLTVL.